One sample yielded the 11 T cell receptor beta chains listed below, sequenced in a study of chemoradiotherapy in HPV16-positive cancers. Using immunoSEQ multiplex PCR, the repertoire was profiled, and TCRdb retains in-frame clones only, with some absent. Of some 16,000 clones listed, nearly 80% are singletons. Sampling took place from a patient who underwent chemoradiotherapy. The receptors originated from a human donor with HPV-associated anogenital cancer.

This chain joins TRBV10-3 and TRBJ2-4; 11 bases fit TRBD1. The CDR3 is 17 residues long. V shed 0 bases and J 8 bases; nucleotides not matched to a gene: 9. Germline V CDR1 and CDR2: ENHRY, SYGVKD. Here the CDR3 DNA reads TGTGCCATCAGTGAGTCGAAGGACGGACAGGGGGCAGACATTCAGTACTTC. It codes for CAISESKDGQGADIQYF.

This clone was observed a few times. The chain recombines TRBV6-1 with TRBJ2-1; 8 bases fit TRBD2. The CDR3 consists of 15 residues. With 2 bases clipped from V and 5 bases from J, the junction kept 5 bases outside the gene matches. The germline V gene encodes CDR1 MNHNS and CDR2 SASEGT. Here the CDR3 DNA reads TGTGCCAGCAGTGAATGGGCGGGGGGAAACAATGAGCAGTTCTTC. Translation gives CASSEWAGGNNEQFF.

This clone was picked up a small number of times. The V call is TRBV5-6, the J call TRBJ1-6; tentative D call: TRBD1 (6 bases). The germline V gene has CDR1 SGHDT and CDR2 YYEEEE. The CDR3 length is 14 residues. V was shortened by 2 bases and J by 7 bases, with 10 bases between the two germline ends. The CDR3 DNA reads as TGTGCCAGCAGCTTACAGGGTGTGAATTCACCCCTCCACTTT. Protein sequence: CASSLQGVNSPLHF.

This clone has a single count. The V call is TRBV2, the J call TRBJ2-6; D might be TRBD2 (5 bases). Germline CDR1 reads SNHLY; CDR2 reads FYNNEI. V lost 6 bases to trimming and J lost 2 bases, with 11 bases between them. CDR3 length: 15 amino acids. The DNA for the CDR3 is TGTGCCAGCAGGGCTACAGCGGCTGGGGCCAACGTCCTGACTTTC. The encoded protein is CASRATAAGANVLTF.

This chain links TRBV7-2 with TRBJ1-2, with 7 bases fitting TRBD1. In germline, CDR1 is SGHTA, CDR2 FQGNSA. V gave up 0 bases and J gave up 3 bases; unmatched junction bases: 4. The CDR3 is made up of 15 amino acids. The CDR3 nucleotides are TGTGCCAGCAGCTTAGCGAGGGACAGTTACTATGGCTACACCTTC. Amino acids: CASSLARDSYYGYTF. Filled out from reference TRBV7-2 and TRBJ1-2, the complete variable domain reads GAGVSQSPSNKVTEKGKDVELRCDPISGHTALYWYRQSLGQGLEFLIYFQGNSAPDKSGLPSDRFSAERTGGSVSTLTIQRTQQEDSAVYLCASSLARDSYYGYTFGSGTRLTVV.

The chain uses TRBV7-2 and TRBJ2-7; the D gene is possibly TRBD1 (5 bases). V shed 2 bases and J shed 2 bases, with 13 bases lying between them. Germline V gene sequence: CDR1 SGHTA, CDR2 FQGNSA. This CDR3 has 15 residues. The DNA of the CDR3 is TGTGCCAGCAGCTTAATTGGCAGGGAAACCTACGAGCAGTACTTC. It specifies CASSLIGRETYEQYF.

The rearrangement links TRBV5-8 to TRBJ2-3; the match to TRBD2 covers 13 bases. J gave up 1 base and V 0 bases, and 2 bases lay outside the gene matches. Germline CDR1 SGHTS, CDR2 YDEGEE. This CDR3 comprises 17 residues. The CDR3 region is CASSLGTSGGRTDTQYF. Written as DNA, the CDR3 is TGTGCCAGCAGCTTGGGGACTAGCGGGGGCCGCACAGATACGCAGTATTTT.

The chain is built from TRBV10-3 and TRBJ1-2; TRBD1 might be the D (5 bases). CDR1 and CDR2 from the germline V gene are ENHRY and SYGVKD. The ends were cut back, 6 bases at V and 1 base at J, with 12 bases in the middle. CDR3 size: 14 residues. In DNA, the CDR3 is TGTGCCATCAGCGGAGGGACGGGTAACTATGGCTACACCTTC. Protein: CAISGGTGNYGYTF.

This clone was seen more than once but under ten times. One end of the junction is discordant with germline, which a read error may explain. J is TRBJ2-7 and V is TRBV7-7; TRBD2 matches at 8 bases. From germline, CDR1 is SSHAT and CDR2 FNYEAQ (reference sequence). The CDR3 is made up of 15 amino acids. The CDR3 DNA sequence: TGTGCTAGCAGCCCCGGACTAGCCAAGTCCTACGAGCAGTACTTC. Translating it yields CASSPGLAKSYEQYF.

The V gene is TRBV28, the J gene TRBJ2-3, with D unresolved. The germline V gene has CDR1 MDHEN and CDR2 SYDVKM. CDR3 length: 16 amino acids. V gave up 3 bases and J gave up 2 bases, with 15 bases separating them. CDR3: CASSFPILGSTDTQYF. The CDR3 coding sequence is TGTGCCAGCAGTTTCCCAATTTTGGGGTCCACAGATACGCAGTATTTT. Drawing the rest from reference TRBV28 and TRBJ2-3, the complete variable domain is DVKVTQSSRYLVKRTGEKVFLECVQDMDHENMFWYRQDPGLGLRLIYFSYDVKMKEKGDIPEGYSVSREKKERFSLILESASTNQTSMYLCASSFPILGSTDTQYFGPGTRLTVL.

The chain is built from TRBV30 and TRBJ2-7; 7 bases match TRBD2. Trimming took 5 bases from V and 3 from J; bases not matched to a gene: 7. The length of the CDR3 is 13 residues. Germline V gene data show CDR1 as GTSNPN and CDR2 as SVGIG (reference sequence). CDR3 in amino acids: CAWSSGRHYEQYF. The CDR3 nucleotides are TGTGCCTGGTCCTCCGGGAGGCACTACGAGCAGTACTTC.